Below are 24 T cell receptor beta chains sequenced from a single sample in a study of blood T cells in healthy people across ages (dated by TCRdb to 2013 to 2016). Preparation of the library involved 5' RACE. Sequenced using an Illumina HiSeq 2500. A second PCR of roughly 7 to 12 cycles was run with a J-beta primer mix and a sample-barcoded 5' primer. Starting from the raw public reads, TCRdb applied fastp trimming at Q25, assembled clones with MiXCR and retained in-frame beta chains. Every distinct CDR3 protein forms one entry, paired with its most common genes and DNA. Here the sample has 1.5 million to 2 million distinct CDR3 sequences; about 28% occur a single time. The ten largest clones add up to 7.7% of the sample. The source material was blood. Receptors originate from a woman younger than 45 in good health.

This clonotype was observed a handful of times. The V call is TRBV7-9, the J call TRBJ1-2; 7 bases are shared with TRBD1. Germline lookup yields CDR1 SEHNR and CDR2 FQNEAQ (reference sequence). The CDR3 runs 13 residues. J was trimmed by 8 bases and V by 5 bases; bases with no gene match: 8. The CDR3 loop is CASSPTGSGGYTF. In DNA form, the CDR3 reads TGTGCCAGCAGCCCGACAGGGAGTGGCGGCTACACCTTC.

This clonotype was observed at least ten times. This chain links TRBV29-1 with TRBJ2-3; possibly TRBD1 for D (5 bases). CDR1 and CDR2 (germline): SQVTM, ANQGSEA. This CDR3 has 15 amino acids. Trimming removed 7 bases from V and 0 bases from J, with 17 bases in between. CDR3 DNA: TGCAGCGCCGACAACAGGCATCAAAGCACAGATACGCAGTATTTT. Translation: CSADNRHQSTDTQYF.

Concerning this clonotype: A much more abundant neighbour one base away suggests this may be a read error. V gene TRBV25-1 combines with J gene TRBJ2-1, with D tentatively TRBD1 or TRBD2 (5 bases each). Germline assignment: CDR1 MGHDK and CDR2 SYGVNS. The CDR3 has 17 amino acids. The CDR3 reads CAGSEVGGIGSYNEQFF. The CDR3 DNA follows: TGTGCCGGCAGTGAAGTTGGGGGAATTGGCTCCTACAATGAGCAGTTCTTC.

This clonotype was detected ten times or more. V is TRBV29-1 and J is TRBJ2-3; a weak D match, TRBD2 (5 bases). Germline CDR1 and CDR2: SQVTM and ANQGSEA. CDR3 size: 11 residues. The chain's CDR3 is CVSGLTDTQYF. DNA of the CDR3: TGCGTGTCCGGACTCACAGATACGCAGTATTTT.

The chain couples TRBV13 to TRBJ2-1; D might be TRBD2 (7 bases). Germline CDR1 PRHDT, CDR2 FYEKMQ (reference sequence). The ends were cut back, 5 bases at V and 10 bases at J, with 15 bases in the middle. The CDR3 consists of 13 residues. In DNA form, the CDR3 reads TGTGCCAGCAGCCGAAAAGGGGGGGACGAGCAGTTCTTC. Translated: CASSRKGGDEQFF. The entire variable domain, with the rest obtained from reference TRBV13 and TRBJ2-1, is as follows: AAGVIQSPRHLIKEKRETATLKCYPIPRHDTVYWYQQGPGQDPQFLISFYEKMQSDKGSIPDRFSAQQFSDYHSELNMSSLELGDSALYFCASSRKGGDEQFFGPGTRLTVL.

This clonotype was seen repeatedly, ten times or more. Here the CDR3 DNA reads TGTGCCAGCAGTTTAGGCAGGGGGCAGTTCTTC. It encodes CASSLGRGQFF. The chain carries TRBV12-3 or TRBV12-4 and TRBJ2-1, with D tentatively TRBD1 (6 bases). This CDR3 has 11 residues. V lost 1 base, J lost 12 bases, and 7 bases lay in between.

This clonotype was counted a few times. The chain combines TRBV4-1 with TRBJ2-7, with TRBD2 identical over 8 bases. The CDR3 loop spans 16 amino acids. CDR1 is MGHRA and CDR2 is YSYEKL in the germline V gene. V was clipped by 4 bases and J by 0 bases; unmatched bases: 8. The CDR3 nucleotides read TGCGCCAGCAGCCCAGCCGGCGGGGGGAGCTCCTACGAGCAGTACTTC. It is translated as CASSPAGGGSSYEQYF.

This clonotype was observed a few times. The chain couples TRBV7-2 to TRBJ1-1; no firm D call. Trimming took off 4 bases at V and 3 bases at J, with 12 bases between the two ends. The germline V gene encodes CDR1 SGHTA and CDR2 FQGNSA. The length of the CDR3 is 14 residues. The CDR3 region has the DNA TGTGCCAGCAGCTCCTATACCTTTCACACTGAAGCTTTCTTT. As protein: CASSSYTFHTEAFF.

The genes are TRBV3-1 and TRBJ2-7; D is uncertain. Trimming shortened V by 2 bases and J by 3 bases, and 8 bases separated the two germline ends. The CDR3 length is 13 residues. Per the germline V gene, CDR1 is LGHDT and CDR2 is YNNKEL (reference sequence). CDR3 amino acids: CASSQFRGYEQYF. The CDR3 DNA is TGTGCCAGCAGCCAATTCCGTGGCTACGAGCAGTACTTC.

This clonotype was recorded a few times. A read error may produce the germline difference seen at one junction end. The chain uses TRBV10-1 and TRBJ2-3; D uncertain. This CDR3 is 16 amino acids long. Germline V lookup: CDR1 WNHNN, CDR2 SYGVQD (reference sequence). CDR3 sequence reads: CTSSESSGPSRGTQYF. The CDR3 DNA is TGCACCAGCAGTGAGTCGTCAGGTCCTAGTCGTGGTACGCAGTATTTT.

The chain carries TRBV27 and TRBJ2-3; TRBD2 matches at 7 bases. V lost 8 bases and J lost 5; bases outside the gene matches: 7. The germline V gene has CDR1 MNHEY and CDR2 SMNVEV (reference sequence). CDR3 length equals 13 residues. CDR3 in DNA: TGTGCCAGCTCGGCTAGCGGCAAAGATACGCAGTATTTT. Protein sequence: CASSASGKDTQYF.

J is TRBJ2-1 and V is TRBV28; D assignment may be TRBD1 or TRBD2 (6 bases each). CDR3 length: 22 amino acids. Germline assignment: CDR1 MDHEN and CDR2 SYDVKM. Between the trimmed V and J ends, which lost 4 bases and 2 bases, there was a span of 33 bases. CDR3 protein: CASSSVGGRTPNSGRPYNEQFF. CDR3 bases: TGTGCCAGCAGTTCTGTGGGGGGCCGGACACCCAACAGTGGGAGGCCCTACAATGAGCAGTTCTTC.

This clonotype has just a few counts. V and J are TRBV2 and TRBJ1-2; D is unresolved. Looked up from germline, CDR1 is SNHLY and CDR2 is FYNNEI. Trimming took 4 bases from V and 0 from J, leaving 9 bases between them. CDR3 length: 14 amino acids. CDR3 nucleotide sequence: TGTGCCAGCAGTGGTCGGACGGCTAACTATGGCTACACCTTC. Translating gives CASSGRTANYGYTF. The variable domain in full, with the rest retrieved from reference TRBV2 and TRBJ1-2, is EPEVTQTPSHQVTQMGQEVILRCVPISNHLYFYWYRQILGQKVEFLVSFYNNEISEKSEIFDDQFSVERPDGSNFTLKIRSTKLEDSAMYFCASSGRTANYGYTFGSGTRLTVV.

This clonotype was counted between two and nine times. This chain's CDR3 is CASSLSGTGKGEAFF. DNA of the CDR3: TGTGCCAGCAGTTTATCCGGGACAGGGAAGGGTGAAGCTTTCTTT. The genes are TRBV7-9 and TRBJ1-1, with 9 positions matching TRBD1. Germline CDR1 and CDR2: SEHNR and FQNEAQ (reference sequence). The CDR3 extends over 15 amino acids. J was trimmed by 7 bases and V by 6 bases; bases with no gene match: 12.

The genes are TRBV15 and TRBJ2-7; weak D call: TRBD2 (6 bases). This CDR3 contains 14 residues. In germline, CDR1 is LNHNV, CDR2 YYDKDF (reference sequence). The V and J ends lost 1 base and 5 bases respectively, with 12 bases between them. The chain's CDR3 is CATSRGIGSHEQYF. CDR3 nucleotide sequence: TGTGCCACCAGCAGAGGCATCGGGAGCCACGAGCAGTACTTC.

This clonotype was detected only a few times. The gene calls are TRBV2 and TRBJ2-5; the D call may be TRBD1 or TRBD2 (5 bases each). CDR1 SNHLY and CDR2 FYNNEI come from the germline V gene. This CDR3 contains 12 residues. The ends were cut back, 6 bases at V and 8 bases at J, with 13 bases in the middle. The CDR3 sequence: CASSRDGNTQYF. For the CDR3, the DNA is TGTGCCAGCAGCCGGGACGGAAATACCCAGTACTTC.

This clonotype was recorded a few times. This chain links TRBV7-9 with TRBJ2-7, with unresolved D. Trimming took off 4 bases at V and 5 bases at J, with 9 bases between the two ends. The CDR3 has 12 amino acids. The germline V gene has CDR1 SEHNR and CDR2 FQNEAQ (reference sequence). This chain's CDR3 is CASSSQDHEQYF. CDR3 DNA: TGTGCCAGCAGCTCCCAGGACCACGAGCAGTACTTC. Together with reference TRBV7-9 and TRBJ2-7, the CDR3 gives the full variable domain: DTGVSQNPRHKITKRGQNVTFRCDPISEHNRLYWYRQTLGQGPEFLTYFQNEAQLEKSRLLSDRFSAERPKGSFSTLEIQRTEQGDSAMYLCASSSQDHEQYFGPGTRLTVT.

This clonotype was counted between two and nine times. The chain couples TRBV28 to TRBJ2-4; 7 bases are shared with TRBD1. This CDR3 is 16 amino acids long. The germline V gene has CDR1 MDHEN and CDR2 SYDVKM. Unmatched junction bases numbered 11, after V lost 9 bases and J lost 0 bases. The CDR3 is CARTGQTTLAKNIQYF. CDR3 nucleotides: TGTGCCAGGACGGGACAGACTACCTTAGCCAAAAACATTCAGTACTTC.

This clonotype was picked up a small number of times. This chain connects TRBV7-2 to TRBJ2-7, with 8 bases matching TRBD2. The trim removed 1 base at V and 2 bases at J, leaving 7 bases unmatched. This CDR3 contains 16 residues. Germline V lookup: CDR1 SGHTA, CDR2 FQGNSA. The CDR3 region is CASSLGSVAGTYEQYF. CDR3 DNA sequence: TGTGCCAGCAGCTTAGGATCAGTAGCGGGGACCTACGAGCAGTACTTC.

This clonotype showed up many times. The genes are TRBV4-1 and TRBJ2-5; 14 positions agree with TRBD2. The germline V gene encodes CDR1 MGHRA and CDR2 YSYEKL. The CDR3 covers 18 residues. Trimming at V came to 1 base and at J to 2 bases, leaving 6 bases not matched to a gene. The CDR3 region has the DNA TGCGCCAGCAGCCAAGTTCCGGGACTAGCGGGGGTTCAAGAGACCCAGTACTTC. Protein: CASSQVPGLAGVQETQYF.

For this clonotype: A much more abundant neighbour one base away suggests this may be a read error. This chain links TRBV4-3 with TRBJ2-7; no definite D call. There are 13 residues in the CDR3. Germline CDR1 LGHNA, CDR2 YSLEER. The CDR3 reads CSSSQSGQREQYV. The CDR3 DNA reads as TGCTCCAGCAGCCAAAGTGGTCAGCGCGAGCAGTACGTC.

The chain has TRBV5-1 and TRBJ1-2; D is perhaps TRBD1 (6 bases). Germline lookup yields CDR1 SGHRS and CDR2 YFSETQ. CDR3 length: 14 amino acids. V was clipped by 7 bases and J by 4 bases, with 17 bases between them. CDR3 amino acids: CASQKDQGLYGYTF. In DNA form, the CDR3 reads TGCGCCAGCCAAAAGGACCAGGGGCTCTATGGCTACACCTTC.

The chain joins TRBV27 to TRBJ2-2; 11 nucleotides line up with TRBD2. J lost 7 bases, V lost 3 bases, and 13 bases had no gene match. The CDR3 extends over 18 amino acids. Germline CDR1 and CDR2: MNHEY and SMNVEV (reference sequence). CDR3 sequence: CASSFYSGGASGVGELFF. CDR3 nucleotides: TGTGCCAGCAGTTTCTATAGCGGGGGGGCCAGCGGCGTCGGGGAGCTGTTTTTT.

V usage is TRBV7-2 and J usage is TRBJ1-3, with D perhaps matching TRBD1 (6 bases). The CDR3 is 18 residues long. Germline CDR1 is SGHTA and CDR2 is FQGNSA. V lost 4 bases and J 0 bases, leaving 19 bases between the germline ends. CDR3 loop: CASSYPQGALDSGNTIYF. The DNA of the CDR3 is TGTGCCAGCAGCTACCCACAGGGAGCCTTAGACTCTGGAAACACCATATATTTT.